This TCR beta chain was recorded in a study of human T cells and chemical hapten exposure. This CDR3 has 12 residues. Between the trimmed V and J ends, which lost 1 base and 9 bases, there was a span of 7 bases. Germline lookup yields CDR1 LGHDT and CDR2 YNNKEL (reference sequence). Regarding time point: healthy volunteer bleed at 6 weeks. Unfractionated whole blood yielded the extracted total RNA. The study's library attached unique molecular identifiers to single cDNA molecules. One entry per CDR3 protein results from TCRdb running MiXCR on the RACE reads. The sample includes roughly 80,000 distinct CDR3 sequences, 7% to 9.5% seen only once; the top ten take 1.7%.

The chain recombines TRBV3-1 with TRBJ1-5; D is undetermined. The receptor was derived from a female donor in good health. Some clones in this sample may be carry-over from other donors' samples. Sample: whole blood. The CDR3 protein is CASSQVRGPQHF. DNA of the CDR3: TGTGCCAGCAGCCAAGTTCGGGGGCCCCAGCATTTT. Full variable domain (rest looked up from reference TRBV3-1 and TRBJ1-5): DTAVSQTPKYLVTQMGNDKSIKCEQNLGHDTMYWYKQDSKKFLKIMFSYNNKELIINETVPNRFSPKSPDKAHLNLHINSLELGDSAVYFCASSQVRGPQHFGDGTRLSIL.